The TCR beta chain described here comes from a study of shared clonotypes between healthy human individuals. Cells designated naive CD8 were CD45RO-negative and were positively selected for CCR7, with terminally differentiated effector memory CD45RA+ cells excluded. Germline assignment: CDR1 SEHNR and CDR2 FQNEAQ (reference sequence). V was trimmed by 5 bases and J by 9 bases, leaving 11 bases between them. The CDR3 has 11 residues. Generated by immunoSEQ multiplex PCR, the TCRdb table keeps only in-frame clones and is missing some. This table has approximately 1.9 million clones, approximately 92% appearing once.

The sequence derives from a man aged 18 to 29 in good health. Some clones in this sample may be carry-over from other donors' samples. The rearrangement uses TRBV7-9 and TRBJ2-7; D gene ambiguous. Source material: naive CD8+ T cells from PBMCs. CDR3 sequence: CASSLTGWQYF. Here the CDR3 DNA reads TGTGCCAGCAGCCTGACGGGTTGGCAGTACTTC. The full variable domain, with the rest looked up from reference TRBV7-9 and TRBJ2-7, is DTGVSQNPRHKITKRGQNVTFRCDPISEHNRLYWYRQTLGQGPEFLTYFQNEAQLEKSRLLSDRFSAERPKGSFSTLEIQRTEQGDSAMYLCASSLTGWQYFGPGTRLTVT.